This passage covers 17 T cell receptor beta chains from one sample sequenced in a study of blood T cell repertoires in COVID-19 (dated by TCRdb to the early 2020s). Libraries were prepared through the immunoSEQ multiplex PCR assay. TCRdb provides this immuneACCESS table in a form limited to in-frame rearrangements. Some clones are lacking; in checked studies, under half of them reflect an unresolved V gene, and why the rest are absent is not known. This sample comprises 150,000 or so clones, 75% to 90% of them detected only once. The ten largest clones add up to about 6% of the sample. The sequencing sample was made of peripheral blood. The source of these receptors is a man older than 75 with acute or convalescent COVID-19.

The chain links TRBV2 to TRBJ2-2; 10 bases fit TRBD2. The CDR3 length is 15 residues. In germline, CDR1 is SNHLY, CDR2 FYNNEI. Losses at the gene ends were 8 bases for V and 2 bases for J; bases not matched to a gene: 5. The CDR3 DNA reads as TGTGCCAGCGCCGGGACTAGCGTAAACACCGGGGAGCTGTTTTTT. Translating gives CASAGTSVNTGELFF. Supplemented by reference TRBV2 and TRBJ2-2, the full variable domain reads EPEVTQTPSHQVTQMGQEVILRCVPISNHLYFYWYRQILGQKVEFLVSFYNNEISEKSEIFDDQFSVERPDGSNFTLKIRSTKLEDSAMYFCASAGTSVNTGELFFGEGSRLTVL.

V is TRBV28 and J is TRBJ2-2; 10 positions match TRBD2. Germline V gene lookup returns CDR1 MDHEN and CDR2 SYDVKM. The junction had 8 bases not matched to a gene; V was cut back by 8 bases and J by 8 bases. There are 14 residues in the CDR3. The CDR3 coding sequence is TGTGCCAGCGGGCCGAGCGGGAGGGGAGGGGAGCTGTTTTTT. Translated, it gives CASGPSGRGGELFF.

This chain joins TRBV5-1 and TRBJ2-2; 10 bases are a match to TRBD1. The CDR3 loop spans 17 amino acids. V lost 4 bases and J lost 4; bases outside the gene matches: 10. From germline, CDR1 is SGHRS and CDR2 YFSETQ. The DNA of the CDR3 is TGCGCCAGCAGCCCAAGAGTAGACAGGGGGCTCACCGGGGAGCTGTTTTTT. Its translation: CASSPRVDRGLTGELFF.

This chain links TRBV5-1 with TRBJ2-7; a weak D match, TRBD2 (6 bases). Germline V gives CDR1 SGHRS, CDR2 YFSETQ. V lost 0 bases to trimming and J lost 12 bases, with 16 bases between them. The CDR3 sequence is 13 residues long. The CDR3 sequence: CASSLGGLAWRYF. CDR3 nucleotide sequence: TGCGCCAGCAGCTTGGGGGGCCTAGCGTGGCGGTACTTC. The whole variable domain, remainder taken from reference TRBV5-1 and TRBJ2-7, is KAGVTQTPRYLIKTRGQQVTLSCSPISGHRSVSWYQQTPGQGLQFLFEYFSETQRNKGNFPGRFSGRQFSNSRSEMNVSTLELGDSALYLCASSLGGLAWRYFGPGTRLTVT.

This chain joins TRBV4-1 and TRBJ2-5, with 12 bases matching TRBD2. The CDR3 totals 19 residues. The V gene's germline CDR1 is MGHRA and CDR2 YSYEKL. Trimming removed 0 bases from V and 0 bases from J; junction bases left unmatched: 8. The CDR3 is CASSQEGTSGGWYQETQYF. The DNA of the CDR3 is TGCGCCAGCAGCCAAGAAGGCACTAGCGGGGGGTGGTACCAAGAGACCCAGTACTTC.

The rearrangement links TRBV12-2 to TRBJ1-1. TRBV12-2 is a listed pseudogene. The CDR3 has 14 amino acids. The DNA of the CDR3 is TGTGCAAGTCGCTTGGGCGGAGGGGACACTGAAGCTTTCTTT. The encoded protein is CASRLGGGDTEAFF.

The CDR3 DNA reads TGTGCCTGGGGTCACGGGGGGCGCCGATATGAGCAGTTCTTC. Its protein product is CAWGHGGRRYEQFF. This chain uses TRBV30 with TRBJ2-1, with D perhaps TRBD2 (7 bases). There are 14 residues in the CDR3. Germline CDR1 GTSNPN, CDR2 SVGIG (reference sequence). Trimming removed 5 bases at V and 8 bases at J, with 19 bases between.

The chain recombines TRBV3-1 (or the pseudogene TRBV3-2) with TRBJ2-5, with 10 bases aligning to TRBD2. Trimming cost V 10 bases and J 5 bases; bases outside gene matches: 16. Germline V CDR1 and CDR2: LGHDT, YNNKEL (reference sequence). This CDR3 is 16 amino acids long. Here the CDR3 reads CATTPGASGSGETQYF. In DNA form, the CDR3 reads TGTGCCACCACGCCAGGGGCTAGCGGGAGCGGCGAGACCCAGTACTTC.

V gene TRBV2 combines with J gene TRBJ2-2; D perhaps matches TRBD2 (5 bases). Germline V lookup: CDR1 SNHLY, CDR2 FYNNEI. The CDR3 covers 14 residues. V was shortened by 8 bases and J by 1 base, with 11 bases between the two germline ends. The CDR3 DNA follows: TGTGCCAGCTTCCAAGCGGTGAACACCGGGGAGCTGTTTTTT. It encodes CASFQAVNTGELFF. The whole variable domain, remainder taken from reference TRBV2 and TRBJ2-2, is EPEVTQTPSHQVTQMGQEVILRCVPISNHLYFYWYRQILGQKVEFLVSFYNNEISEKSEIFDDQFSVERPDGSNFTLKIRSTKLEDSAMYFCASFQAVNTGELFFGEGSRLTVL.

This chain uses TRBV27 with TRBJ2-2, with TRBD2 matching 12 bases. The CDR3 contains 15 residues. The germline gives CDR1 MNHEY, CDR2 SMNVEV (reference sequence). V lost 2 bases and J lost 8; bases outside the gene matches: 3. In nucleotides, the CDR3 is TGTGCCAGCAGTTTACTAGCGGGAGGGCCGGGGGAGCTGTTTTTT. Protein product: CASSLLAGGPGELFF.

J is TRBJ1-2 and V is TRBV5-4, with TRBD1 identical over 9 bases. Trimming took 1 base from V and 8 from J; bases not matched to a gene: 6. Germline CDR1 is SGHNT and CDR2 is YYREEE (reference sequence). The CDR3 spans 14 residues. In DNA, the CDR3 is TGTGCCAGCAGCTTGAGGGACAGGGAAAGCGGCTACACCTTC. As protein: CASSLRDRESGYTF. Supplemented by reference TRBV5-4 and TRBJ1-2, the full variable domain reads ETGVTQSPTHLIKTRGQQVTLRCSSQSGHNTVSWYQQALGQGPQFIFQYYREEENGRGNFPPRFSGLQFPNYSSELNVNALELDDSALYLCASSLRDRESGYTFGSGTRLTVV.

The genes are TRBV6-5 and TRBJ2-2, with D possibly TRBD1 on 7 matching bases. CDR1 is MNHEY and CDR2 is SVGAGI in the germline V gene. V was shortened by 2 bases and J by 9 bases, with 19 bases between the two germline ends. This CDR3 is 16 amino acids long. CDR3 in amino acids: CASSYGSGQGGRELFF. CDR3 DNA: TGTGCCAGCAGTTACGGTTCGGGTCAGGGGGGCCGGGAGCTGTTTTTT.

The rearrangement links TRBV18 to TRBJ1-2, with a tentative D call TRBD1 (6 bases). The V gene lost 6 bases and the J gene lost 4 bases, with 24 bases spanning the gap. This CDR3 is 17 amino acids long. Germline loops: CDR1 KGHSH, CDR2 LQKENI. The CDR3 loop reads CASSPIFQQGTSYGYTF. DNA of the CDR3: TGTGCCAGCTCCCCGATCTTCCAACAGGGAACTTCCTATGGCTACACCTTC.

The chain links TRBV2 to TRBJ1-5; 10 nucleotides align to TRBD1. CDR1 and CDR2 (germline): SNHLY, FYNNEI. V shed 4 bases, J shed 6 bases, and the junction held 9 bases outside the gene matches. CDR3 length: 16 residues. The CDR3 loop reads CASSGSRDRGGQPQHF. The CDR3 bases are TGTGCCAGCAGTGGGTCCCGGGACAGGGGTGGTCAGCCCCAGCATTTT.

V is TRBV28 and J is TRBJ2-7; maybe TRBD2 (6 bases). V lost 3 bases and J 0 bases, leaving 15 bases between the germline ends. There are 16 residues in the CDR3. Germline V gene sequence: CDR1 MDHEN, CDR2 SYDVKM. The CDR3 sequence: CASSLGGSLSSYEQYF. The CDR3 DNA follows: TGTGCCAGCAGTTTGGGGGGATCTCTTAGCTCCTACGAGCAGTACTTC.

The chain uses TRBV7-2 and TRBJ2-1; 10 bases agree with TRBD2. V dropped 2 bases and J dropped 8; count of bases not matched to a gene: 12. The CDR3 spans 17 residues. Germline lookup yields CDR1 SGHTA and CDR2 FQGNSA. CDR3 protein: CASSLRSSGGARDEQFF. CDR3 nucleotides: TGTGCCAGCAGCTTAAGATCAAGCGGGGGGGCCAGAGATGAGCAGTTCTTC.

The V call is TRBV29-1, the J call TRBJ1-1, with D perhaps matching TRBD1 (5 bases). The V gene lost 0 bases and the J gene lost 3 bases, with 14 bases spanning the gap. CDR3 size: 15 residues. Germline CDR1 and CDR2: SQVTM and ANQGSEA. CDR3: CSVEEGRGLHTEAFF. The CDR3 DNA is TGCAGCGTTGAAGAGGGGCGAGGCCTTCACACTGAAGCTTTCTTT.